The T cell receptor beta chain under discussion was sequenced for a study of CD8 T cells in ankylosing spondylitis. Study-wide results and caveats: Past research had described some motif variants in reactive arthritis synovial fluid and blood. The authors found the disease-linked clones to be CD8+ and relatively rare in peripheral blood. There was reportedly significant enrichment of clones that were disease-linked in matched ankylosing spondylitis synovial fluid.

With molecular barcodes, quantitative 5'-RACE was used to make the TCR beta libraries. MiXCR, run by TCRdb on the 5' RACE reads, gives a single entry per CDR3 protein. The table has roughly 120,000 distinct CDR3 sequences, approximately 13% seen once. This CDR3 contains 15 residues. V lost 4 bases to trimming and J lost 7 bases; unmatched junction nucleotides: 12. Per the germline V gene, CDR1 is SGHRS and CDR2 is YFSETQ. This clonotype was counted between two and nine times. What it binds is not known. The chain links TRBV5-1 to TRBJ2-7, with 9 nucleotides matching TRBD1. The sequenced sample consisted of blood, either unsorted or a sorted T cell fraction (not recorded which). This receptor was taken from a female donor with ankylosing spondylitis or in good health (not recorded which). The CDR3 region is CASSPHRGPYLEQYF. The DNA of the CDR3 is TGCGCCAGCAGCCCGCACAGGGGGCCTTATTTGGAGCAGTACTTC.